The rows below give T cell receptor beta chains drawn from one sample of a study of CXCR3-negative and CXCR3-positive naive CD8 T cells. One entry per CDR3 protein, without DNA, is what TCRdb gives after re-calling the 5' RACE reads. The listing records over 150,000 distinct CDR3 sequences. Sequencing was carried out using naive CXCR3+ CD8+ T cells from blood. The source of these receptors is a human donor in good health. Some clones in this sample may be carry-over from other donors' samples. Both conserved end residues are part of each CDR3.

cdr3_aa	j_call	v_call
CASSSDRDYGSEAFF	TRBJ1-1	TRBV13
CASSPVAGAGYEQYF	TRBJ2-7	TRBV7-6
CASSSQDRPDTQYF	TRBJ2-3	TRBV4-2
CASRLAAYNEQFF	TRBJ2-1	TRBV28
CASSLHSGGATGQETQYF	TRBJ2-5	TRBV9
CASSPDTIEAFF	TRBJ1-1	TRBV7-9
CASSYFSPGGGASYEQYF	TRBJ2-7	TRBV6-5
CASSLGSGISPYEQYF	TRBJ2-7	TRBV7-9
CASSLDRGQREAFF	TRBJ1-1	TRBV11-2
CSVELAGGLNTQYF	TRBJ2-3	TRBV29-1
CASSRGAGIDEQFF	TRBJ2-1	TRBV6-2/TRBV6-3
CASSSPRAERERAQFF	TRBJ2-1	TRBV28
CASSFFPFRDGYTF	TRBJ1-2	TRBV27
CASEYSGTSGGPGNDNEQFF	TRBJ2-1	TRBV6-2/TRBV6-3
CATSRDRAMNTEAFF	TRBJ1-1	TRBV15
CASSFIAGQVTDTQYF	TRBJ2-3	TRBV28
CASSLDAGGTSNEQFF	TRBJ2-1	TRBV11-2
CSVEGGDRVEQYF	TRBJ2-7	TRBV29-1
CASSFSPWDRANTGELFF	TRBJ2-2	TRBV28
CSTPSPTGPSYEQYF	TRBJ2-7	TRBV20-1
CASSLARGEQFF	TRBJ2-1	TRBV7-9
CASRPPRLAGGPYNEQFF	TRBJ2-1	TRBV6-5
CASSQEAGVTEAFF	TRBJ1-1	TRBV4-1
CASSLTAVSGNTIYF	TRBJ1-3	TRBV7-9
CASSPSAGEGTDTQYF	TRBJ2-3	TRBV7-6
CASSWGLFSYEQYF	TRBJ2-7	TRBV7-2
CASSYSGKQGQRGTNTEAFF	TRBJ1-1	TRBV6-2/TRBV6-3
CASTVGGGAYEQYF	TRBJ2-7	TRBV7-2
CASSLGGGLTDTQYF	TRBJ2-3	TRBV12-3/TRBV12-4
CASSGALAGPTDTQYF	TRBJ2-3	TRBV28
CASSGDQNEKLFF	TRBJ1-4	TRBV3-1
CSGLGGPMELFF	TRBJ2-2	TRBV29-1
CASGTSAGPGYEQYF	TRBJ2-7	TRBV12-5
CASSLEDRSYEQYF	TRBJ2-7	TRBV11-1
CASSQGRGGVAFRHEQFF	TRBJ2-1	TRBV4-2
CASTPEGAYEQYF	TRBJ2-7	TRBV12-3/TRBV12-4
CASSLWPGTGIYEQYF	TRBJ2-7	TRBV27
CASSLTLAGGYNEQFF	TRBJ2-1	TRBV7-9
CASSQLMGRGDTQYF	TRBJ2-3	TRBV14
CASSLGTYNEQFF	TRBJ2-1	TRBV28
CASSIGLTYNEQFF	TRBJ2-1	TRBV19
CASSPRTGPNEKLFF	TRBJ1-4	TRBV9
CASSIGTSALEQFF	TRBJ2-1	TRBV19
CASSAMGLYYEQYF	TRBJ2-7	TRBV28
CATSRGQGDTETQYF	TRBJ2-5	TRBV15
CASSQFFVLGGKNIQYF	TRBJ2-4	TRBV14
CASSLAERGGITDTQYF	TRBJ2-3	TRBV5-4
CASSSHTRLAASSTATQYF	TRBJ2-3	TRBV7-2
CASRASSTYEQYF	TRBJ2-7	TRBV5-1
CASRTGGEDTEAFF	TRBJ1-1	TRBV6-5
CASSYQGGTGAYSYEQYF	TRBJ2-7	TRBV6-2/TRBV6-3
CSARPLNYEQYF	TRBJ2-7	TRBV20-1
CASSASGSGYEQYF	TRBJ2-7	TRBV9